The 10 T cell receptor beta chains presented below share a single source sample, sequenced in a study of naive and memory T cell subsets. An equimolar mix of two oligonucleotides served as the beta constant-region primer for TRBC1 and TRBC2. Four rounds of PCR amplified the ligated cDNA using nested alpha and beta constant-region primers plus SP2. TCRdb itself ran the UMI-ligation and nested PCR reads through MiXCR, one entry per CDR3 protein. The data show about 82,000 distinct CDR3 sequences, with 9% seen just once and 1.2% held by the top ten. The sequenced sample was naive CD8+ T cells from blood. These receptors all stem from a human donor in good health.

This chain connects TRBV6-2 or TRBV6-3 to TRBJ2-3, with D perhaps TRBD1 or TRBD2 (5 bases each). Germline V CDR1 and CDR2: MNHEY, SVGEGT. Trimming removed 7 bases at V and 3 bases at J, with 20 bases between. The CDR3 has 16 residues. CDR3 sequence: CASTDHGDPQTDTQYF. Here the CDR3 DNA reads TGTGCCAGCACCGATCACGGGGACCCTCAGACAGATACGCAGTATTTT.

The chain links TRBV6-5 to TRBJ2-4; TRBD1 agrees at 7 bases. Germline V gene data show CDR1 as MNHEY and CDR2 as SVGAGI. The CDR3 has 15 amino acids. With V trimmed by 0 bases and J by 8 bases, 7 bases remained unmatched. The DNA of the CDR3 is TGTGCCAGCAGTTACTCAGACAGGGCACAGGACATTCAGTACTTC. Protein: CASSYSDRAQDIQYF.

This clonotype turned up a few times. For the CDR3, the DNA is TGTGCCGGTATGGGGGGACAGGGTGACTATGGCTACACCTTC. This translates into CAGMGGQGDYGYTF. The chain employs TRBV30 and TRBJ1-2; 9 bases are a match to TRBD1. The CDR3 sequence is 14 residues long. V trimming: 8 bases; J trimming: 3 bases; junction bases outside the gene matches: 10. From germline, CDR1 is GTSNPN and CDR2 SVGIG (reference sequence).

This clonotype was counted ten times or more. The rearrangement joins TRBV3-1 to TRBJ2-3; a weak D match, TRBD2 (5 bases). The V and J ends lost 1 base and 3 bases respectively, with 8 bases between them. This CDR3 is 14 amino acids long. Germline V gene data show CDR1 as LGHDT and CDR2 as YNNKEL (reference sequence). In DNA, the CDR3 is TGTGCCAGCAGCCAAGTGGGAGCAACAGATACGCAGTATTTT. Translating gives CASSQVGATDTQYF.

This clonotype has only a few counts. The chain couples TRBV7-8 to TRBJ2-2; TRBD2 might be the D (7 bases). This CDR3 is 16 amino acids long. CDR1 is SGHVS, CDR2 FQNEAQ, per germline. Trimming left V 3 bases short and J 8 bases short, with 19 bases between. The CDR3 sequence: CASSFEGEGPPGELFF. Here the CDR3 DNA reads TGTGCCAGCAGCTTTGAGGGGGAGGGCCCCCCTGGGGAGCTGTTTTTT.

The chain has TRBV5-1 and TRBJ2-7, with D possibly matching TRBD2 (5 bases). This CDR3 is built from 16 residues. The V gene lost 0 bases and the J gene lost 3 bases, with 16 bases spanning the gap. Germline loops: CDR1 SGHRS, CDR2 YFSETQ. CDR3 DNA: TGCGCCAGCAGCTTGGCCGTGTCAGGCAGCGGCTACGAGCAGTACTTC. As protein: CASSLAVSGSGYEQYF.

This rearrangement joins TRBV15 to TRBJ2-1, with D unclear. The CDR3 has 13 amino acids. The V and J ends lost 0 bases and 10 bases respectively, with 10 bases between them. Looked up from germline, CDR1 is LNHNV and CDR2 is YYDKDF (reference sequence). This CDR3 is CATSRDRGAEQFF. For the CDR3, the DNA is TGTGCCACCAGCAGAGATCGAGGAGCGGAGCAGTTCTTC.

In regard to this clonotype: A read error is possible here, since a much larger clone lies one base away. The J gene is TRBJ1-1, the V gene TRBV6-1; TRBD1 might be the D (5 bases). V was trimmed by 6 bases and J by 5 bases, leaving 16 bases between them. The CDR3 loop spans 14 amino acids. The germline V gene has CDR1 MNHNS and CDR2 SASEGT. As DNA, the CDR3 is TGTGCCAGCAGGAAGTGGGGGTGTGAGACTGAAGCTTTCTTT. Its protein is CASRKWGCETEAFF.

There are many counts of this clonotype. This chain connects TRBV5-5 to TRBJ1-1; the D is unclear. Trimming removed 4 bases from V and 0 bases from J, with 7 bases in between. CDR1 and CDR2 (germline): SGHKS, YYEKEE (reference sequence). CDR3 length equals 13 residues. The DNA for the CDR3 is TGTGCCAGCAGCCCTGGACTGAACACTGAAGCTTTCTTT. Amino acid sequence: CASSPGLNTEAFF. Full variable domain (rest looked up from reference TRBV5-5 and TRBJ1-1): DAGVTQSPTHLIKTRGQQVTLRCSPISGHKSVSWYQQVLGQGPQFIFQYYEKEERGRGNFPDRFSARQFPNYSSELNVNALLLGDSALYLCASSPGLNTEAFFGQGTRLTVV.

This clonotype appeared many times. The chain recombines TRBV20-1 with TRBJ1-4; TRBD1 agrees at 9 bases. This CDR3 is built from 16 residues. Trimming at V came to 3 bases and at J to 7 bases, leaving 12 bases not matched to a gene. Germline loops: CDR1 DFQATT, CDR2 SNEGSKA (reference sequence). The CDR3 sequence is CSASRFLGTGSEKLFF. Here the CDR3 DNA reads TGCAGTGCTAGCCGATTCTTAGGGACAGGGAGTGAAAAACTGTTTTTT.